The 31 T cell receptor beta chains listed next were all sequenced from one sample in a study of cytomegalovirus exposure and HLA in healthy donors. A multiplex PCR was run with 60 Vbeta primers and 13 Jbeta primers. Libraries were prepared by immunoSEQ multiplex PCR; TCRdb keeps only in-frame clonotypes and omits some of them. This table has 85,000 to 130,000 clones, roughly four fifths appearing once. The sample consisted of PBMCs. The receptors shown here come from a man aged 50 to 60 in good health and CMV-seronegative.

This chain links TRBV19 with TRBJ1-5, with a tentative D call TRBD1 (5 bases). Trimming stripped 7 bases from V and 2 bases from J, with 9 bases between. The CDR3 extends over 13 amino acids. Germline CDR1 reads LNHDA; CDR2 reads SQIVND (reference sequence). The CDR3 sequence: CASTQAGNQPQHF. The DNA for the CDR3 is TGTGCCAGTACACAGGCGGGCAATCAGCCCCAGCATTTT.

The gene calls are TRBV11-3 and TRBJ2-2; 7 bases are shared with TRBD1. Germline loops: CDR1 SGHNT, CDR2 YENEEA. J lost 3 bases, V lost 5 bases, and 9 bases had no gene match. This CDR3 contains 16 residues. CDR3 in amino acids: CASSTQGVGHTGELFF. The CDR3 DNA reads TGTGCCAGCAGCACCCAGGGGGTAGGGCACACCGGGGAGCTGTTTTTT.

Only a few counts were recorded for this clone. The J gene is TRBJ2-5, the V gene TRBV25-1, with a weak D call TRBD1 (6 bases). The end of the DNA is better explained by TRBJ2-7, so the J call may be wrong. Germline V gene data show CDR1 as MGHDK and CDR2 as SYGVNS. The CDR3 is 15 amino acids. The CDR3 nucleotides read TGTGCCAGCAGTGAAGGAGAACAGGGTACCGACGAGCAGTACTTC. It specifies CASSEGEQGTDEQYF.

V and J are TRBV7-9 and TRBJ1-2; 12 nucleotides align to TRBD1. Germline assignment: CDR1 SEHNR and CDR2 FQNEAQ (reference sequence). Trimming removed 3 bases from V and 7 bases from J; junction bases left unmatched: 3. CDR3 length equals 14 residues. CDR3 in amino acids: CASSLGQGAGGYTF. As DNA, the CDR3 is TGTGCCAGCAGCTTGGGACAGGGGGCTGGTGGCTACACCTTC. Combining the CDR3 with reference TRBV7-9 and TRBJ1-2 gives the whole variable domain DTGVSQNPRHKITKRGQNVTFRCDPISEHNRLYWYRQTLGQGPEFLTYFQNEAQLEKSRLLSDRFSAERPKGSFSTLEIQRTEQGDSAMYLCASSLGQGAGGYTFGSGTRLTVV.

The gene calls are TRBV6-1 and TRBJ2-2; D possibly corresponds to TRBD1 (6 bases). Deletions cut 8 bases from V and 0 bases from J, with 10 bases between. Germline-derived CDR1 and CDR2 are MNHNS and SASEGT. The CDR3 has 14 amino acids. CDR3 protein: CASLDSANTGELFF. The CDR3, as DNA: TGTGCCAGCCTGGACAGCGCGAACACCGGGGAGCTGTTTTTT.

The J gene is TRBJ2-7, the V gene TRBV19; a weak D match, TRBD2 (7 bases). V dropped 0 bases and J dropped 1 base, with 10 bases sitting between them. CDR3 length: 15 residues. Germline V gene data show CDR1 as LNHDA and CDR2 as SQIVND (reference sequence). CDR3 sequence (DNA): TGTGCCAGTAGTATAGAGGGGGGGCAGTCCTACGAGCAGTACTTC. Its protein product is CASSIEGGQSYEQYF.

This clone was counted a single time. The J gene is TRBJ1-1, the V gene TRBV11-2, with TRBD1 as a possible D gene (5 bases). The germline gives CDR1 SGHAT, CDR2 FQNNGV. This CDR3 is built from 11 residues. Trimming removed 3 bases from V and 8 bases from J, with 7 bases in between. CDR3 in DNA: TGTGCCAGCAGCTTCGGACAAGAAGCTTTCTTT. Translated: CASSFGQEAFF.

This rearrangement joins TRBV4-2 to TRBJ1-2, with D possibly being TRBD1 (5 bases). Germline CDR1 and CDR2: LGHNA and YNFKEQ. This CDR3 has 15 amino acids. The ends were cut back, 1 base at V and 3 bases at J, with 12 bases in the middle. The DNA of the CDR3 is TGTGCCAGCAGCCAAGTTAGGGGCGCGGACTATGGCTACACCTTC. Residues: CASSQVRGADYGYTF.

This chain connects TRBV7-9 to TRBJ1-2; 7 nucleotides agree with TRBD1. The ends lost 5 bases at V and 4 bases at J; junction bases unmatched: 4. CDR1 and CDR2 (germline): SEHNR, FQNEAQ (reference sequence). There are 13 residues in the CDR3. The CDR3 coding sequence is TGTGCCAGCAGCCTGGACAGGTTCTATGGCTACACCTTC. Translated, it gives CASSLDRFYGYTF.

Here the CDR3 reads CASSYVQQETQYF. CDR3 DNA sequence: TGTGCCAGCAGTTACGTACAGCAAGAGACCCAGTACTTC. The J gene is TRBJ2-5, the V gene TRBV6-6; D is uncertain. CDR3 size: 13 residues. Trimming removed 2 bases from V and 2 bases from J, with 6 bases in between. CDR1 and CDR2 from the germline V gene are MNHNY and SVGAGI (reference sequence).

The genes are TRBV10-2 and TRBJ1-3; D is uncertain. V was trimmed by 3 bases and J by 1 base, leaving 7 bases between them. The CDR3 length is 14 residues. The V gene's germline CDR1 is WSHSY and CDR2 SAAADI. CDR3 amino acids: CASSEHGSGNTIYF. The DNA for the CDR3 is TGCGCCAGCAGTGAACACGGGTCTGGAAACACCATATATTTT.

The V and J genes are TRBV10-2 and TRBJ2-5, with TRBD1 matching over 7 bases. Looked up from germline, CDR1 is WSHSY and CDR2 is SAAADI. This CDR3 contains 13 residues. Trimming took 3 bases from V and 12 from J; bases not matched to a gene: 10. The CDR3 DNA sequence: TGCGCCAGCAGTGAAGGGACAGCCGTAACGGAGTACTTC. Its translation is CASSEGTAVTEYF.

The chain carries TRBV19 and TRBJ1-1; D is perhaps TRBD1 (5 bases). CDR1 and CDR2 from the germline V gene are LNHDA and SQIVND (reference sequence). This CDR3 contains 14 residues. Deletions cut 4 bases from V and 3 bases from J, with 12 bases between. The CDR3 loop reads CASSKRVGDTEAFF. As DNA, the CDR3 is TGTGCCAGTAGTAAAAGAGTAGGGGACACTGAAGCTTTCTTT.

This chain connects TRBV2 to TRBJ2-5; 8 nucleotides align to TRBD1. The germline V gene has CDR1 SNHLY and CDR2 FYNNEI. The CDR3 has 16 residues. The V gene end was trimmed by 1 base and the J gene end by 5 bases; junction bases not matched to a gene: 9. CDR3 bases: TGTGCCAGCAGTGAAGGGCAGGGGGCGCGTCGGGAGACCCAGTACTTC. Its translation is CASSEGQGARRETQYF.

This clone was detected a few times. The chain combines TRBV18 with TRBJ2-7, with 7 bases identical to TRBD1. The germline gives CDR1 KGHSH, CDR2 LQKENI. CDR3 length: 15 residues. V shed 6 bases, J shed 3 bases, and the junction held 11 bases outside the gene matches. The CDR3 reads CASSPDRDRLYEQYF. The CDR3 region has the DNA TGTGCCAGCTCTCCCGACCGGGACAGACTCTACGAGCAGTACTTC.

The chain employs TRBV30 and TRBJ2-4; tentative D call: TRBD2 (5 bases). This CDR3 contains 13 residues. V lost 5 bases to trimming and J lost 1 base, with 9 bases between them. The germline V gene has CDR1 GTSNPN and CDR2 SVGIG (reference sequence). CDR3 residues: CAWSGMAKNIQYF. The CDR3 nucleotides are TGTGCCTGGTCGGGGATGGCCAAAAACATTCAGTACTTC.

The chain recombines TRBV6-5 with TRBJ1-2, with a possible D match to TRBD1 (5 bases). CDR1 and CDR2 from the germline V gene are MNHEY and SVGAGI. V was pared by 2 bases and J by 8 bases, with 21 bases between. The CDR3 loop spans 16 amino acids. The CDR3: CASSYRRDSGPWGYTF. Written as DNA, the CDR3 is TGTGCCAGCAGTTACAGGCGGGACTCAGGTCCTTGGGGCTACACCTTC.

The chain recombines TRBV5-1 with TRBJ1-1; 9 bases match TRBD1. The trim removed 4 bases at V and 8 bases at J, leaving 9 bases unmatched. The CDR3 has 14 residues. Germline V lookup: CDR1 SGHRS, CDR2 YFSETQ. The CDR3 nucleotides are TGCGCCAGCAGCGGGACAGGGCCCGGCGTGGAAGCTTTCTTT. Translating gives CASSGTGPGVEAFF.

The chain is built from TRBV11-2 and TRBJ2-2; TRBD1 matches at 9 bases. The CDR3 loop spans 15 amino acids. Germline V gives CDR1 SGHAT, CDR2 FQNNGV. Unmatched junction bases numbered 7, after V lost 5 bases and J lost 6 bases. CDR3 loop: CASSQNRGRAGELFF. The CDR3 region has the DNA TGTGCCAGCAGCCAGAACAGGGGGCGCGCCGGGGAGCTGTTTTTT. The full variable domain, its missing parts supplied by reference TRBV11-2 and TRBJ2-2, is EAGVAQSPRYKIIEKRQSVAFWCNPISGHATLYWYQQILGQGPKLLIQFQNNGVVDDSQLPKDRFSAERLKGVDSTLKIQPAKLEDSAVYLCASSQNRGRAGELFFGEGSRLTVL.

This clone was seen more than once but under ten times. The rearrangement joins TRBV18 to TRBJ1-1; 7 positions match TRBD1. With 8 bases clipped from V and 7 bases from J, the junction kept 7 bases outside the gene matches. CDR3 length equals 12 residues. CDR1 KGHSH and CDR2 LQKENI come from the germline V gene. This CDR3 is CASTQGWDEAFF. CDR3 DNA: TGTGCCAGCACACAGGGGTGGGATGAAGCTTTCTTT.

The chain carries TRBV18 and TRBJ1-5; TRBD1 matches 7 bases. The CDR3 is 15 amino acids. V lost 3 bases to trimming and J lost 5 bases; unmatched junction nucleotides: 7. Germline values: CDR1 KGHSH, CDR2 LQKENI. CDR3 DNA sequence: TGTGCCAGCTCACCCGTCGGGACAGCAGATCAGCCCCAGCATTTT. It yields the protein CASSPVGTADQPQHF.

As DNA, the CDR3 is TGCGCCAGCAGTCAATGCACAGGGTGGAACGGGGAGCTGTTTTTT. Amino acids: CASSQCTGWNGELFF. The chain is built from TRBV23-1 and TRBJ2-2, with D perhaps TRBD1 (6 bases). TRBV23-1 is filed as an ORF, its function uncertain. The CDR3 covers 15 residues. With 1 base removed from V and 7 bases from J, the gap between germline ends came to 13 bases.

Comments on this clone: This CDR3 is also generated by other DNA sequences in the sample. The chain employs TRBV2 and TRBJ1-1, with a tentative D call TRBD1 (5 bases). V was shortened by 5 bases and J by 0 bases, with 7 bases between the two germline ends. The CDR3 has 13 amino acids. Germline V gene lookup returns CDR1 SNHLY and CDR2 FYNNEI. CDR3 sequence (DNA): TGTGCCAGCAGTCGACAGTTGAACACTGAAGCTTTCTTT. It yields the protein CASSRQLNTEAFF.

This chain joins TRBV5-1 and TRBJ2-5, with TRBD1 as a possible D gene (6 bases). Germline V gene sequence: CDR1 SGHRS, CDR2 YFSETQ. This CDR3 spans 14 amino acids. The V end was cut by 4 bases, the J end by 3 bases, with 13 bases between. The CDR3 nucleotides are TGCGCCAGCAGCGCAGGACAGTTGGAAGAGACCCAGTACTTC. Its protein is CASSAGQLEETQYF.

A single count supports this clone. J is TRBJ2-1 and V is TRBV9; 9 nucleotides line up with TRBD1. The length of the CDR3 is 13 residues. Germline CDR1 is SGDLS and CDR2 is YYNGEE. V shed 5 bases and J 6 bases; nucleotides not matched to a gene: 3. The DNA of the CDR3 is TGTGCCAGCAGTAGGGACAGGGCCAATGAGCAGTTCTTC. It specifies CASSRDRANEQFF. Based on the CDR3 plus reference TRBV9 and TRBJ2-1, the full variable domain is DSGVTQTPKHLITATGQRVTLRCSPRSGDLSVYWYQQSLDQGLQFLIQYYNGEERAKGNILERFSAQQFPDLHSELNLSSLELGDSALYFCASSRDRANEQFFGPGTRLTVL.

The rearrangement links TRBV13 to TRBJ1-2; maybe TRBD1 (5 bases). V lost 4 bases and J lost 5, with 14 bases in between. Germline lookup yields CDR1 PRHDT and CDR2 FYEKMQ (reference sequence). The CDR3 contains 14 residues. CDR3 nucleotide sequence: TGTGCCAGCAGCTCAAGGAGTGGGGCGTATGGCTACACCTTC. Translated, it gives CASSSRSGAYGYTF. Together with reference TRBV13 and TRBJ1-2, the CDR3 gives the full variable domain: AAGVIQSPRHLIKEKRETATLKCYPIPRHDTVYWYQQGPGQDPQFLISFYEKMQSDKGSIPDRFSAQQFSDYHSELNMSSLELGDSALYFCASSSRSGAYGYTFGSGTRLTVV.

The chain combines TRBV7-3 with TRBJ2-7; a possible D gene is TRBD2 (6 bases). The germline CDR1 and CDR2 sequences are SGHTA and FQGTGA. This CDR3 spans 14 amino acids. V lost 5 bases and J 2 bases, leaving 13 bases between the germline ends. CDR3 sequence (DNA): TGTGCCAGCAGCCCCGGGACTCTACCCTACGAGCAGTACTTC. Its translation is CASSPGTLPYEQYF.

With regard to this clone: The sample contains more than one DNA sequence encoding this CDR3. V and J are TRBV5-1 and TRBJ1-3, with D hard to call. This CDR3 comprises 15 residues. Trimming pared 0 bases from V and 3 bases from J, leaving 10 bases between. Germline-derived CDR1 and CDR2 are SGHRS and YFSETQ. The CDR3 DNA reads TGCGCCAGCAGCTTGGCCGGTGGGAGTGGAAACACCATATATTTT. Translating gives CASSLAGGSGNTIYF. The whole variable domain, remainder taken from reference TRBV5-1 and TRBJ1-3, is KAGVTQTPRYLIKTRGQQVTLSCSPISGHRSVSWYQQTPGQGLQFLFEYFSETQRNKGNFPGRFSGRQFSNSRSEMNVSTLELGDSALYLCASSLAGGSGNTIYFGEGSWLTVV.

V usage is TRBV29-1 and J usage is TRBJ1-2; 7 nucleotides match TRBD1. V lost 7 bases and J lost 2; bases outside the gene matches: 16. CDR3 length equals 16 residues. Germline assignment: CDR1 SQVTM and CDR2 ANQGSEA. The CDR3 DNA sequence: TGCAGCGCCGAGGGCGAGACAGGGCGGCTCAACTATGGCTACACCTTC. As protein: CSAEGETGRLNYGYTF.

The V call is TRBV7-9, the J call TRBJ1-4; no reliable D call. Germline V gives CDR1 SEHNR, CDR2 FQNEAQ (reference sequence). The CDR3 loop spans 16 amino acids. V lost 7 bases and J 0 bases, leaving 15 bases between the germline ends. The DNA for the CDR3 is TGTGCCAGCAACCCTGGCGGGGTAGCAACTAATGAAAAACTGTTTTTT. Translation gives CASNPGGVATNEKLFF.

The chain links TRBV7-8 to TRBJ2-7, with D perhaps TRBD2 (5 bases). V lost 2 bases, J lost 7 bases, and 15 bases lay in between. The germline CDR1 and CDR2 sequences are SGHVS and FQNEAQ. The CDR3 covers 14 residues. CDR3 sequence: CASSLTRSPGEQYF. Written as DNA, the CDR3 is TGTGCCAGCAGCTTAACCCGTAGCCCGGGGGAGCAGTACTTC.